These 25 T cell receptor beta chains were sequenced from one sample in a study of CD8+ T cells in alopecia areata. RNA was isolated and reverse transcribed to cDNA, the sequencing template. Libraries were prepared by immunoSEQ multiplex PCR; TCRdb keeps only in-frame clonotypes and omits some of them. Counted here are over 150,000 clones, roughly 60% occurring once; the ten biggest clones make up 1.7%. The specimen comprised CD4+ T cells sorted from blood, sampled at week 0. The receptors stem from a human donor with alopecia areata.

This chain connects TRBV6-6 to TRBJ2-4; the D is unclear. This CDR3 has 16 residues. Trimming shortened V by 5 bases and J by 2 bases, and 16 bases separated the two germline ends. Germline assignment: CDR1 MNHNY and CDR2 SVGAGI (reference sequence). This CDR3 is CASSRVSPQTKNIQYF. CDR3 DNA: TGTGCCAGCAGTCGCGTCTCCCCACAGACCAAAAACATTCAGTACTTC.

The gene calls are TRBV29-1 and TRBJ2-1; TRBD2 is a possible D gene (6 bases). Germline CDR1 is SQVTM and CDR2 is ANQGSEA. The CDR3 runs to 11 residues. Trimming removed 4 bases from V and 8 bases from J, with 9 bases in between. CDR3 in amino acids: CSVGRVDEQFF. In nucleotides, the CDR3 is TGCAGCGTTGGGAGGGTGGATGAGCAGTTCTTC.

V is TRBV7-9 and J is TRBJ2-3, with 11 nucleotides matching TRBD1. With 7 bases clipped from V and 1 base from J, the junction kept 4 bases outside the gene matches. The CDR3 sequence is 15 residues long. The germline gives CDR1 SEHNR, CDR2 FQNEAQ (reference sequence). Written as DNA, the CDR3 is TGTGCCAGCACCTTGGGACAGGGGGGCACAGATACGCAGTATTTT. Protein product: CASTLGQGGTDTQYF.

CDR3 sequence reads: CSVQVGGNYNEQFF. CDR3 DNA sequence: TGCAGCGTCCAAGTGGGGGGGAATTACAATGAGCAGTTCTTC. The V call is TRBV29-1, the J call TRBJ2-1, with 7 bases identical to TRBD2. The CDR3 covers 14 residues. Germline assignment: CDR1 SQVTM and CDR2 ANQGSEA. Trimming removed 6 bases from V and 4 bases from J; junction bases left unmatched: 9.

This chain links TRBV7-2 with TRBJ2-1, with D perhaps matching TRBD1 or TRBD2 (5 bases each). CDR3 size: 11 residues. The germline V and J ends were trimmed by 5 bases and 9 bases, with 8 bases remaining between them. CDR1 is SGHTA and CDR2 is FQGNSA in the germline V gene. CDR3 residues: CASSTGLEQFF. CDR3 in DNA: TGTGCCAGCAGCACAGGACTTGAGCAGTTCTTC.

This clone was picked up a small number of times. This chain connects TRBV30 to TRBJ2-6; D is ambiguous. Germline V gene lookup returns CDR1 GTSNPN and CDR2 SVGIG (reference sequence). V lost 2 bases and J 4 bases, leaving 3 bases between the germline ends. The CDR3 is 12 amino acids. The CDR3 coding sequence is TGTGCCTGGAGTACGGGGGCCAACGTCCTGACTTTC. Translated, it gives CAWSTGANVLTF.

The chain employs TRBV29-1 and TRBJ1-2; TRBD1 is a possible D gene (5 bases). V was cut by 8 bases and J by 0 bases, with 22 bases left in between. The CDR3 contains 16 residues. CDR1 and CDR2 from the germline V gene are SQVTM and ANQGSEA. CDR3 residues: CSTPGPGRNTNYGYTF. In nucleotides, the CDR3 is TGCAGCACACCCGGTCCGGGACGGAACACTAACTATGGCTACACCTTC.

The rearrangement uses TRBV6-4 and TRBJ1-1; 7 nucleotides align to TRBD1. This CDR3 is built from 13 residues. CDR1 is MRHNA and CDR2 is SNTAGT in the germline V gene. V was clipped by 4 bases and J by 11 bases; unmatched bases: 10. CDR3 sequence: CASSATQQGTAFF. The DNA of the CDR3 is TGTGCCAGCAGTGCAACCCAACAGGGGACGGCTTTCTTT.

The rearrangement uses TRBV4-3 and TRBJ2-6; D is tentatively TRBD1 or TRBD2 (5 bases each). Germline CDR1 reads LGHNA; CDR2 reads YSLEER. Trimming cost V 4 bases and J 2 bases, with 15 bases left between them. This CDR3 spans 17 amino acids. The CDR3 reads CASSREGSGTGANVLTF. CDR3 nucleotides: TGCGCCAGCAGCCGAGAGGGGAGTGGAACTGGGGCCAACGTCCTGACTTTC.

V usage is TRBV2 and J usage is TRBJ2-5; D may be TRBD1 (6 bases). The CDR3 runs 16 residues. V lost 3 bases and J lost 5, with 19 bases in between. CDR1 is SNHLY, CDR2 FYNNEI, per germline. CDR3 region: CASSDHQVAQGETQYF. The CDR3 nucleotides are TGTGCCAGCAGTGACCACCAGGTCGCCCAGGGGGAGACCCAGTACTTC.

This clone appeared a few times. The rearrangement links TRBV29-1 to TRBJ2-3, with D perhaps given as TRBD1 or TRBD2 (5 bases each). The CDR3 extends over 15 amino acids. Germline CDR1 and CDR2: SQVTM and ANQGSEA. Trimming removed 3 bases from V and 4 bases from J, with 17 bases in between. The CDR3 region has the DNA TGCAGCGTTGAGTCTCGGGCTGGGGGTCCAGATACGCAGTATTTT. It specifies CSVESRAGGPDTQYF.

The gene calls are TRBV6-6 and TRBJ2-1; TRBD2 matches at 12 bases. The CDR3 sequence is 16 residues long. CDR1 MNHNY and CDR2 SVGAGI come from the germline V gene (reference sequence). V was clipped by 2 bases and J by 5 bases; unmatched bases: 4. CDR3 bases: TGTGCCAGCAGTTACACCCGGACTAGCGGGAACAATGAGCAGTTCTTC. Protein: CASSYTRTSGNNEQFF.

The CDR3 reads CSVDYGSNYGYTF. In DNA form, the CDR3 reads TGCAGCGTAGATTATGGCTCGAACTATGGCTACACCTTC. This chain joins TRBV29-1 and TRBJ1-2; D remains unclear. This CDR3 comprises 13 residues. The germline V and J ends were trimmed by 6 bases and 2 bases, with 13 bases remaining between them. CDR1 is SQVTM and CDR2 is ANQGSEA in the germline V gene.

This chain joins TRBV30 and TRBJ2-7; tentatively, D is TRBD1 or TRBD2 (5 bases each). The CDR3 contains 16 residues. Deletions cut 6 bases from V and 5 bases from J, with 26 bases between. Germline assignment: CDR1 GTSNPN and CDR2 SVGIG (reference sequence). The CDR3 bases are TGTGCCTGCCGGACCTTTGACGGGGCCGGGGTGAACGAGCAGTACTTC. It is translated as CACRTFDGAGVNEQYF.

The chain is built from TRBV5-6 and TRBJ1-2, with TRBD1 as a possible D gene (5 bases). The CDR3 length is 12 residues. Trimming removed 7 bases at V and 2 bases at J, with 9 bases between. Germline V CDR1 and CDR2: SGHDT, YYEEEE. The CDR3 nucleotides are TGTGCCAGCGGAAACAGGAACTATGGCTACACCTTC. Translated, it gives CASGNRNYGYTF.

This clone showed up just a few times. The chain uses TRBV30 and TRBJ1-1, with 7 nucleotides matching TRBD1. There are 14 residues in the CDR3. Germline V gene lookup returns CDR1 GTSNPN and CDR2 SVGIG (reference sequence). Trimming took 4 bases from V and 1 from J; bases not matched to a gene: 6. The DNA of the CDR3 is TGTGCCTGGATCTACAGGACAGGGAACACTGAAGCTTTCTTT. Its translation: CAWIYRTGNTEAFF.

J is TRBJ2-3 and V is TRBV11-2; maybe TRBD2 (5 bases). V was pared by 5 bases and J by 2 bases, with 11 bases between. The CDR3 runs to 14 residues. The germline V gene has CDR1 SGHAT and CDR2 FQNNGV. The CDR3 here is CASSADSITDTQYF. DNA of the CDR3: TGTGCCAGCAGCGCGGACTCGATCACAGATACGCAGTATTTT.

The chain recombines TRBV2 with TRBJ2-7; 9 nucleotides agree with TRBD2. The CDR3 covers 16 residues. The germline gives CDR1 SNHLY, CDR2 FYNNEI. V lost 2 bases, J lost 6 bases, and 11 bases stayed unmatched. The CDR3 DNA reads TGTGCCAGCAGTGAAATGAGTACGGGGACTAGCTCCGAGCAGTACTTC. It encodes CASSEMSTGTSSEQYF. The full variable domain, in which reference TRBV2 and TRBJ2-7 provide the parts outside the CDR3, is EPEVTQTPSHQVTQMGQEVILRCVPISNHLYFYWYRQILGQKVEFLVSFYNNEISEKSEIFDDQFSVERPDGSNFTLKIRSTKLEDSAMYFCASSEMSTGTSSEQYFGPGTRLTVT.

V is TRBV7-2 and J is TRBJ2-1, with D maybe TRBD2 (5 bases). From germline, CDR1 is SGHTA and CDR2 FQGNSA. Between the trimmed V and J ends, which lost 1 base and 0 bases, there was a span of 10 bases. The CDR3 runs to 16 residues. The CDR3 spells CASSLGGQSSYNEQFF. The CDR3 DNA reads as TGTGCCAGCAGCTTAGGCGGGCAGAGCTCCTACAATGAGCAGTTCTTC.

The V and J genes are TRBV30 and TRBJ1-2; 11 bases fit TRBD1. The CDR3 contains 13 residues. Trimming took 0 bases from V and 8 from J; bases not matched to a gene: 2. The germline V gene encodes CDR1 GTSNPN and CDR2 SVGIG (reference sequence). Here the CDR3 reads CAWSVGQGAGYTF. In DNA form, the CDR3 reads TGTGCCTGGAGTGTAGGACAGGGGGCAGGCTACACCTTC.

V usage is TRBV2 and J usage is TRBJ2-2, with 8 bases aligning to TRBD2. V trimming: 8 bases; J trimming: 7 bases; junction bases outside the gene matches: 6. The CDR3 extends over 13 amino acids. Germline V gene data show CDR1 as SNHLY and CDR2 as FYNNEI. CDR3 in DNA: TGTGCCAGCCGTACCGCGGGGGGCGGGGAGCTGTTTTTT. It encodes CASRTAGGGELFF.

This rearrangement joins TRBV4-3 to TRBJ1-6, with D hard to call. This CDR3 spans 13 amino acids. Germline CDR1 LGHNA, CDR2 YSLEER. V lost 4 bases, J lost 10 bases, and 11 bases lay in between. The chain's CDR3 is CASSPTVMSPLHF. In DNA, the CDR3 is TGCGCCAGCAGCCCCACTGTGATGTCACCCCTCCACTTT.

This clone has only a few counts. The chain has TRBV4-1 and TRBJ1-5, with D possibly matching TRBD1 (5 bases). The CDR3 runs 14 residues. Trimming cost V 0 bases and J 4 bases, with 7 bases left between them. Germline V gene sequence: CDR1 MGHRA, CDR2 YSYEKL. CDR3 nucleotide sequence: TGCGCCAGCAGCCAAGATAGGGGAAATCAGCCCCAGCATTTT. This sequence encodes CASSQDRGNQPQHF.

The V call is TRBV29-1, the J call TRBJ1-2; possible D gene TRBD1, 5 bases. This CDR3 is 14 amino acids long. V was pared by 1 base and J by 10 bases, with 19 bases between. Germline lookup yields CDR1 SQVTM and CDR2 ANQGSEA. DNA of the CDR3: TGCAGCGTTGAAGCGGGAGGGGCCAGGGCCCACTACACCTTC. Translated: CSVEAGGARAHYTF.

The sample holds one count of this clone. V and J are TRBV29-1 and TRBJ2-7; 9 bases are shared with TRBD1. Trimming took 4 bases from V and 6 from J; bases not matched to a gene: 4. CDR1 and CDR2 from the germline V gene are SQVTM and ANQGSEA. The CDR3 extends over 12 amino acids. The CDR3 is CSVGTGDFEQYF. Here the CDR3 DNA reads TGCAGCGTTGGGACAGGGGATTTCGAGCAGTACTTC.